This TCR beta chain was sequenced during a study of T cell clonality in common variable immunodeficiency (dated by TCRdb to about 2015). Study-wide findings and limitations: TCRbeta clonality was higher in CVID subjects than in healthy controls (t-test p = 0.018), and the increase was most characteristic of about a third of subjects. Patient heterogeneity within the CVID cohort put limits on correlating repertoire features with clinical complications. Healthy controls shared more TCRbeta clones with each other than CVID subjects shared among themselves (p < 0.0001). CVID TCRbeta sequences reportedly showed fewer deletions and N-nucleotide insertions and lacked highly modified clones with 13 or more V deletions. According to the authors, figuring out what caused the increased clonality in CVID would require sequencing the repertoires of T cell subpopulations. Despite equal DNA input, controls averaged about 79,000 unique sequences per sample versus about 31,547 in CVID samples.

Comments on this clone: The antigen it binds to is not known. The CDR3 is cut off 3 residues early in the read; its end comes from the germline J gene.

Looking up the germline V gene yields CDR1 SNHLY and CDR2 FYNNEI. The trim is 2 bases for V and 6 bases for J, with a gap of 16 bases between the germline ends. Including the terminal cysteine and phenylalanine, the CDR3 comprises 15 residues. Shown are 36 bases from within the CDR3, in frame from base 1. Standard criteria were used to diagnose CVID, namely serum IgG, IgA and/or IgM reduced below the normal range together with specific antibody deficiency. The CVID group comprised some 43 subjects, 15 or so female and about 29 male, aged about 9 to 65 years with a mean age of around 36. Predominantly Caucasian heritage was noted among both the CVID patients and the healthy controls. At the time of study participation, every CVID subject had been on replacement immunoglobulin therapy for at least one year. When blood was collected, none of the CVID subjects were ill or on immunomodulatory or immunosuppressive medication. Heparinized peripheral whole blood samples of roughly 5 to 8.5 ml were obtained from each donor. Genomic DNA from adults with common variable immune deficiency (CVID) and from healthy adult controls was used for sequencing of TCRbeta CDR3 repertoires. Diluted blood was density-centrifuged over Hypaque 1077 or Ficoll-Paque to isolate peripheral blood mononuclear cells. Genomic DNA was obtained from unsorted mononuclear cells using either Qiagen column purification or a centrifugation-based method.

For sequencing input, CVID and control samples contributed equivalent amounts of genomic DNA. For every sample, a 60 bp segment covering the rearranged TCRbeta CDR3 region was amplified and then sequenced. The immunoSEQ assay, a bias-corrected multiplex PCR with high-throughput sequencing, was employed for TCRbeta amplification. The original pipeline was this. Each unique nucleotide sequence was treated as a clone and annotated with V, D and J genes, copy number and frequency. Sequences were labeled productive if in frame, and non-productive if out of frame or containing stop codons. As previously described, clonality was computed from Shannon's entropy. The predicted amino acid sequences of productive clones were used to derive the mean CDR3 Kyte-Doolittle hydropathy. Hierarchical clustering of scaled V gene usage was performed with the R hclust function using Manhattan distance and complete linkage. Sharing of clones by CDR3 amino acid sequence was evaluated through resampling of 12 repertoires per group over 100 rounds. The repertoires were screened for 70 published EBV-specific TCRbeta sequences and 245 published CMV-specific TCRbeta sequences. A couple of CVID samples yielding fewer than 10,000 sequences were excluded from analysis, leaving over 35 CVID repertoires. Held by TCRdb, this immuneACCESS table contains in-frame sequences only and omits some clones. Under half of the omission traces to an unresolved V gene where checked; the cause of the rest is unknown. V and J calls and clone size are copied from that table; D and trimming were computed from the DNA. The sample records 30,000 to 40,000 clones, none occurring a single time. More than 25% of the sample goes to the ten largest clones.

This receptor was obtained from a human donor with common variable immunodeficiency. The rearranged segments are TRBV2 and TRBJ1-1; TRBD1 is a possible D gene, resting on 5 matching bases. The sample taken for sequencing was peripheral blood mononuclear cells. The covered CDR3 bases are TGTGCCAGCAGTGAATCCAGGGTCCGGACGCCTGAA. It encodes CASSESRVRTPE. The CDR3 in its entirety is CASSESRVRTPEAFF.